This T cell receptor beta chain was captured in a study of blood T cell repertoires in COVID-19. Study-wide background: The United States, Italy and Spain were the sources of the acute and convalescent COVID-19 samples. T cells, B-cell-depleted T cells, or PBMCs supplied cDNA or gDNA.

The CDR3 is 17 amino acids. Original methodology: By means of reference gene primer amplification, nucleated cell counts were estimated. Sequencing was performed with immunoSEQ multiplex PCR; in TCRdb, only in-frame clones are kept and a portion is missing. The DNA was the basis for D and trimming; V, J and clone size are from that table. The sample holds fewer than 650,000 clones, approximately 88% seen once. The sequenced sample consisted of peripheral blood. This clonotype originated in a woman aged 45-65 years with COVID-19, enrolled during active disease. The rearrangement uses TRBV21-1 and TRBJ1-3. TRBV21-1 is shown as a pseudogene. The DNA for the CDR3 is TGTGCCAGCAGCAAAAGTCTACGGGGGAGCTCTGGAAACACCATATATTTT. This encodes CASSKSLRGSSGNTIYF.